What follows is one T cell receptor (beta chain) and its context. Antigen: not known. This specimen belongs to a study of beta chain features in type 1 diabetes. Study as a whole: Age, gender, cell numbers and subset yield matched between patients and controls.

Overall study findings and caveats: Reduced insertions and increased deletions marked VDJ junctions in type 1 diabetes patients.

Germline loops: CDR1 MNHEY, CDR2 SVGAGI. The CDR3 loop spans 12 amino acids. V was pared by 6 bases and J by 8 bases, with 13 bases between. Investigators reverse transcribed all isolated RNA, so they sequenced expressed TCRB transcripts. Sequencing was performed with immunoSEQ multiplex PCR; in TCRdb, only in-frame clones are kept and a portion is missing. The sample lists around 340,000 clones, around a fifth seen once, with approximately 0.041% in the top ten. This receptor was obtained from a woman aged 18-29 years in good health. Input material: naive CD4+ T cells from blood. V usage is TRBV6-5 and J usage is TRBJ1-2, with D possibly TRBD1 on 6 matching bases. CDR3 sequence (DNA): TGTGCCAGCAGGCCGGCAGGGGTGGGCTACACCTTC. Protein sequence: CASRPAGVGYTF.